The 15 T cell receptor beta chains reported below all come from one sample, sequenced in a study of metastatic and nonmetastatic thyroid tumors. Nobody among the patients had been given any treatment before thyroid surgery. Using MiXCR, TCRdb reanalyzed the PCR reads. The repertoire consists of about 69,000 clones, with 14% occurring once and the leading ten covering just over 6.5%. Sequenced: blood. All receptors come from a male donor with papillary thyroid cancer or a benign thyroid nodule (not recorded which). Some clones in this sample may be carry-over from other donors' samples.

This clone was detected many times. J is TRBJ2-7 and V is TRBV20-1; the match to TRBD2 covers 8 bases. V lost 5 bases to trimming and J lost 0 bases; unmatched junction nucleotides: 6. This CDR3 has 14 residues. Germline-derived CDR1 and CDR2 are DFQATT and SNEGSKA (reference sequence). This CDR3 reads CSADIAGISYEQYF. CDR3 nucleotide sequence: TGCAGTGCTGATATAGCGGGGATCTCCTACGAGCAGTACTTC.

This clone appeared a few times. The CDR3 coding sequence is TGTGCCATCAGTGAGTCGGTGGGGCCTAGCGGGAGTACAGATACGCAGTATTTT. Encoded protein: CAISESVGPSGSTDTQYF. This chain links TRBV10-3 with TRBJ2-3; TRBD2 aligns across 10 bases. Germline V gives CDR1 ENHRY, CDR2 SYGVKD. With V trimmed by 0 bases and J by 3 bases, 9 bases remained unmatched. The CDR3 spans 18 residues.

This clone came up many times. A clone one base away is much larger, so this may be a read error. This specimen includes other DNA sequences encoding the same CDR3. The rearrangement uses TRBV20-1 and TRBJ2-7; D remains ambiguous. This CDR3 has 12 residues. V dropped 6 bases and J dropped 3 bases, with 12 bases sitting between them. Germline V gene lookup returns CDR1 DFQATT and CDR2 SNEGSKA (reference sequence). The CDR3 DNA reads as TGCAGTGCCTCCCGGGTGCACTACGAGCAGTACTTC. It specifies CSASRVHYEQYF.

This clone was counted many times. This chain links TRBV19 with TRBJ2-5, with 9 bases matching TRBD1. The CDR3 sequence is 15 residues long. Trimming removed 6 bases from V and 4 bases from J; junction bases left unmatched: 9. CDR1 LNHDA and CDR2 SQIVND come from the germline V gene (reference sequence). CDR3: CASSIPGQGVETQYF. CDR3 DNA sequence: TGTGCCAGTAGCATCCCGGGACAGGGCGTAGAGACCCAGTACTTC. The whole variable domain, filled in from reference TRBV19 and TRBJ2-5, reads DGGITQSPKYLFRKEGQNVTLSCEQNLNHDAMYWYRQDPGQGLRLIYYSQIVNDFQKGDIAEGYSVSREKKESFPLTVTSAQKNPTAFYLCASSIPGQGVETQYFGPGTRLLVL.

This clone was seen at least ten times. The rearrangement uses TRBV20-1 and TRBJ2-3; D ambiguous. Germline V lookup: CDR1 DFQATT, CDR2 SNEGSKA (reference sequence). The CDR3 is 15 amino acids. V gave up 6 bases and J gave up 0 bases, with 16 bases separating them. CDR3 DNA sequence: TGCAGTGCCCAGGATTCGAGTACTAGCACAGATACGCAGTATTTT. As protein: CSAQDSSTSTDTQYF.

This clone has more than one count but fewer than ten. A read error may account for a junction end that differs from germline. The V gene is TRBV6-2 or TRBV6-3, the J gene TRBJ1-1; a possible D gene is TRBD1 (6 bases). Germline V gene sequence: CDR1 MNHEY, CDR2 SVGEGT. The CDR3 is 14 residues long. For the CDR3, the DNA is TGTGCCAGCAGGCCGACAGGTAGGACCACTCAAGCTTTCTTT. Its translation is CASRPTGRTTQAFF.

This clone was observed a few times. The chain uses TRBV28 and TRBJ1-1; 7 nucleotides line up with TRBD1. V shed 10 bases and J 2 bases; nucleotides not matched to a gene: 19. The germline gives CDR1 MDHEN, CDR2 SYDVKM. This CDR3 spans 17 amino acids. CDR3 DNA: TGTGCCACCCGGGGGTTGGGGGCGGGACAGCAAAACACTGAAGCTTTCTTT. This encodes CATRGLGAGQQNTEAFF.

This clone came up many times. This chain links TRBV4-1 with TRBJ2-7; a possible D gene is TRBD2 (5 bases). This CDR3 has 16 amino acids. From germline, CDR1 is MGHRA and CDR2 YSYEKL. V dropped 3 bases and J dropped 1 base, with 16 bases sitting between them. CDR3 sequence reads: CASSHEPRLASYEQYF. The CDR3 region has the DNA TGCGCCAGCAGCCACGAGCCTCGGCTAGCTTCCTACGAGCAGTACTTC.

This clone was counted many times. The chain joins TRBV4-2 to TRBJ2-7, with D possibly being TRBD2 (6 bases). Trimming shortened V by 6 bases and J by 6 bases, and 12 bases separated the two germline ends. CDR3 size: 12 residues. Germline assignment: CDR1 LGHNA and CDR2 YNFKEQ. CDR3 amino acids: CASRLTSGEQYF. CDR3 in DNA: TGTGCCAGCAGACTGACTAGTGGCGAGCAGTACTTC.

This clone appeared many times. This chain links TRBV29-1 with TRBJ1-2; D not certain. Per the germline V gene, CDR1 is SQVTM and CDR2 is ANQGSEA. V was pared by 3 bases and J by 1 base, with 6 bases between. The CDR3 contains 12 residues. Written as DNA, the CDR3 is TGCAGCGTTGAGGAGAGTAACTATGGCTACACCTTC. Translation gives CSVEESNYGYTF.

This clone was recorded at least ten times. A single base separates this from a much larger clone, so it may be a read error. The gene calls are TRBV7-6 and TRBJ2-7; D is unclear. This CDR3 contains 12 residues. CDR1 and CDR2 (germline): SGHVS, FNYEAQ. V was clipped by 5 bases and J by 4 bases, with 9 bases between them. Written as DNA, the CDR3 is TGTGCCAGCAGCCCTCGAGAGTACGAGCAGTACTTC. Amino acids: CASSPREYEQYF.

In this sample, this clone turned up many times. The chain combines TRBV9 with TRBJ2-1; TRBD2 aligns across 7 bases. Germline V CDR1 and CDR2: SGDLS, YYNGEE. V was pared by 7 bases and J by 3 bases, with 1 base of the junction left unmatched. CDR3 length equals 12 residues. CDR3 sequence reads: CASGRDYNEQFF. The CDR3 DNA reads TGTGCCAGCGGGAGGGACTACAATGAGCAGTTCTTC.

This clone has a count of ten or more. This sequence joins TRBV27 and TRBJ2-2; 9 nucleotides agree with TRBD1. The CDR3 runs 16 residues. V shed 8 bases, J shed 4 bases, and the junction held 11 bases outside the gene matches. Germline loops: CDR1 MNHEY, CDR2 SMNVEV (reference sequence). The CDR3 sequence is CASLPGQGLITGELFF. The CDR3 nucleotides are TGTGCCAGCCTCCCCGGACAGGGGTTGATCACCGGGGAGCTGTTTTTT.

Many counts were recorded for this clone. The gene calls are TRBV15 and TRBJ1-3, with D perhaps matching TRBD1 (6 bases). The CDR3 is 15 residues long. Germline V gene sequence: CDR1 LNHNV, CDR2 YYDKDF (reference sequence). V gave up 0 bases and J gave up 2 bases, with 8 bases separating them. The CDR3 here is CATSREGATGNTIYF. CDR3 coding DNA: TGTGCCACCAGCAGAGAGGGGGCTACTGGAAACACCATATATTTT.

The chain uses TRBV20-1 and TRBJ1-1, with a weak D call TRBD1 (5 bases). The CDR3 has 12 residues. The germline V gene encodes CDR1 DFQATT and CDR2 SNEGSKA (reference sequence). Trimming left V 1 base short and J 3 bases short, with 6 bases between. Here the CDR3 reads CSARARDTEAFF. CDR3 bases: TGCAGTGCTAGAGCCAGGGACACTGAAGCTTTCTTT.